This paragraph reports one T cell receptor (beta chain). This CDR3 contains 13 residues. Per germline, CDR1 LNHDA and CDR2 SQIVND (reference sequence). V shed 6 bases and J shed 7 bases, with 12 bases lying between them. These data belong to a study of PD-L1 blockade in urothelial cancer. Study background: Males with urothelial cancer arising in the bladder constituted most of the 29 patients. Study patients had been treated with 0 to 3 previous chemotherapy regimens.

Produced via immunoSEQ multiplex PCR; TCRdb's table is partial and in-frame only. This sample has 120,000 or so clones, with roughly 88% found just once. Time point denoted: peripheral blood 6 weeks after treatment start. The receptor comes from a man aged 50-60 years with urothelial cancer. The sample in question was PBMCs, obtained around atezolizumab (anti-PD-L1) treatment. This sequence joins TRBV19 and TRBJ2-2; D is perhaps TRBD1 (6 bases). CDR3 DNA sequence: TGTGCCAGTAGCAAAGGGGGTTACGGGGAGCTGTTTTTT. Translating gives CASSKGGYGELFF.